This T cell receptor beta chain emerged from a study of blood T cell repertoires in COVID-19. Study details: Specimens from acute and convalescent COVID-19 originated in the United States, Italy and Spain. The analysed material was cDNA or gDNA that came from T cells, B-cell-depleted T cells, or PBMCs.

Germline V gene data show CDR1 as SGHNT and CDR2 as YYREEE (reference sequence). Trimming stripped 0 bases from V and 4 bases from J, with 10 bases between. The CDR3 extends over 15 amino acids. TCRdb keeps only in-frame clones here, not all; method: immunoSEQ multiplex PCR. The sample records approximately 75,000 clones, around 78% being singletons. What was sequenced was peripheral blood. The source of this sequence is a woman over 75 with acute or convalescent COVID-19. The chain recombines TRBV5-4 with TRBJ2-2, with a tentative D call TRBD1 (6 bases). CDR3 bases: TGTGCCAGCAGCTTGGTTACAGGGAGCACCGGGGAGCTGTTTTTT. It codes for CASSLVTGSTGELFF. Complete variable domain (other parts from reference TRBV5-4 and TRBJ2-2): ETGVTQSPTHLIKTRGQQVTLRCSSQSGHNTVSWYQQALGQGPQFIFQYYREEENGRGNFPPRFSGLQFPNYSSELNVNALELDDSALYLCASSLVTGSTGELFFGEGSRLTVL.